The source of this TCR beta chain is a study of shared clonotypes between healthy human individuals. Findings of the study overall: Against clonotypes common to all four donors, non-shared ones had lower generation probabilities.

This CDR3 has 14 amino acids. Germline V gives CDR1 SGHDN, CDR2 FVKESK. V was shortened by 3 bases and J by 3 bases, with 11 bases between the two germline ends. Naive CD8 cells were CD45RO-negative, positively selected for CCR7, excluding terminally differentiated effector memory CD45RA+ cells. Note on this clone: Its antigen is as yet unknown.

Produced via immunoSEQ multiplex PCR; TCRdb's table is partial and in-frame only. This table has fewer than 850,000 clones, 96% appearing once. The chain is built from TRBV14 and TRBJ1-1; weak D call: TRBD1 (6 bases). The source of this sequence is a man aged 25 to 45 in good health. The sample taken for sequencing was naive CD8+ T cells sorted from blood. CDR3 loop: CASSHLGQDTEAFF. The CDR3 region has the DNA TGTGCCAGCAGCCATCTGGGACAAGACACTGAAGCTTTCTTT.